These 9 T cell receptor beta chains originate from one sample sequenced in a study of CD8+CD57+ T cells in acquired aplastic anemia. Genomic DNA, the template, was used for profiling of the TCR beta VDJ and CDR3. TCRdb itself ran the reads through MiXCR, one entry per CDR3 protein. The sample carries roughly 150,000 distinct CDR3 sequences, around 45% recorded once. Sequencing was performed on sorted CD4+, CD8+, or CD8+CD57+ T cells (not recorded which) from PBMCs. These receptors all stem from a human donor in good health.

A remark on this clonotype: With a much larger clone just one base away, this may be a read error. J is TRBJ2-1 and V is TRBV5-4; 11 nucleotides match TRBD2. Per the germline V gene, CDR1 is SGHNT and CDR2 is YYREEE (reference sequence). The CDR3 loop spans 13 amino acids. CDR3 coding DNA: TGTGCCAGTGTACTAGCGGGGGCCAATGAGCAGCTCTTC. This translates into CASVLAGANEQLF.

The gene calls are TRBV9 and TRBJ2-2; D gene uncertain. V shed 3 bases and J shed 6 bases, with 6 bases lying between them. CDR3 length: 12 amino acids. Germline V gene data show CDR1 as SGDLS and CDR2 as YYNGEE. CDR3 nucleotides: TGTGCCAGCAGCGGATACGCCGGGGAGCTGTTTTTT. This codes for CASSGYAGELFF.

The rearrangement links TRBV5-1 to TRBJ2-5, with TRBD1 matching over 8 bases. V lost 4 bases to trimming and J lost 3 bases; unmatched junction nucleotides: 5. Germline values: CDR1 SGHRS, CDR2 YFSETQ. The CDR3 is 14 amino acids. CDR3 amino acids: CASSPTTGEETQYF. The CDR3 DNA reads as TGCGCCAGCAGCCCTACGACAGGGGAAGAGACCCAGTACTTC.

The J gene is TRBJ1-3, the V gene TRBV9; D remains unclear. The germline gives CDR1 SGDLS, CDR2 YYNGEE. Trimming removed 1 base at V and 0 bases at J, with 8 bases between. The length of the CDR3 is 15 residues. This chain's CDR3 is CASSVRAVSGNTIYF. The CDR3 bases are TGTGCCAGCAGCGTAAGGGCGGTCTCTGGAAACACCATATATTTT. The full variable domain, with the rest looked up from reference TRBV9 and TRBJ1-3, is DSGVTQTPKHLITATGQRVTLRCSPRSGDLSVYWYQQSLDQGLQFLIQYYNGEERAKGNILERFSAQQFPDLHSELNLSSLELGDSALYFCASSVRAVSGNTIYFGEGSWLTVV.

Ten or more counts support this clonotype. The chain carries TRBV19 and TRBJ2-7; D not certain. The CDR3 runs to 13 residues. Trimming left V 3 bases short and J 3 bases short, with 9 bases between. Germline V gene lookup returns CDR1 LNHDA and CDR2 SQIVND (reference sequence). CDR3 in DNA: TGTGCCAGTAGTATGGGTTGGGGCTACGAGCAGTACTTC. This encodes CASSMGWGYEQYF.

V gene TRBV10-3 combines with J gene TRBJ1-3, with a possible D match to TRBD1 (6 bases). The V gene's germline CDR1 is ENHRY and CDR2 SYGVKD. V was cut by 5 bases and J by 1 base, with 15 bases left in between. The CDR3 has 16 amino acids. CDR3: CAISRVQGYSGNTIYF. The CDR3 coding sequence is TGTGCCATCAGTAGAGTACAGGGTTATTCTGGAAACACCATATATTTT.

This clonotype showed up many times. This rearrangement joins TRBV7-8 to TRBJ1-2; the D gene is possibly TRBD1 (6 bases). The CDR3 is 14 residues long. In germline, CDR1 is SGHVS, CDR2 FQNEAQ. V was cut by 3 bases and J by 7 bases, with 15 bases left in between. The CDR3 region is CASSFIGRGSGYTF. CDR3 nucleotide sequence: TGTGCCAGCAGCTTCATCGGCAGGGGTAGTGGCTACACCTTC. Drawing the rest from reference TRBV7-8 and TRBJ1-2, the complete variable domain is GAGVSQSPRYKVAKRGQDVALRCDPISGHVSLFWYQQALGQGPEFLTYFQNEAQLDKSGLPSDRFFAERPEGSVSTLKIQRTQQEDSAVYLCASSFIGRGSGYTFGSGTRLTVV.

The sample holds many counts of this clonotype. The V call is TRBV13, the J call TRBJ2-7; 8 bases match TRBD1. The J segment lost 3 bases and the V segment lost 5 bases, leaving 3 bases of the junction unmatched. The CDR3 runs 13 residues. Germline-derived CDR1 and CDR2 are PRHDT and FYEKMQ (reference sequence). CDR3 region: CASSLDRVYEQYF. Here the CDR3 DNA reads TGTGCCAGCAGCCTGGACAGGGTCTACGAGCAGTACTTC.

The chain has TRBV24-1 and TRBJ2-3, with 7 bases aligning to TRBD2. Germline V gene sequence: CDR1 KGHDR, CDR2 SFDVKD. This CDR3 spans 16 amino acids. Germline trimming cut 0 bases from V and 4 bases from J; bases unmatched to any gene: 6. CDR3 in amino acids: CATSDLGGVGPDTQYF. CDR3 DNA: TGTGCCACCAGTGATTTGGGGGGGGTTGGTCCAGATACGCAGTATTTT.